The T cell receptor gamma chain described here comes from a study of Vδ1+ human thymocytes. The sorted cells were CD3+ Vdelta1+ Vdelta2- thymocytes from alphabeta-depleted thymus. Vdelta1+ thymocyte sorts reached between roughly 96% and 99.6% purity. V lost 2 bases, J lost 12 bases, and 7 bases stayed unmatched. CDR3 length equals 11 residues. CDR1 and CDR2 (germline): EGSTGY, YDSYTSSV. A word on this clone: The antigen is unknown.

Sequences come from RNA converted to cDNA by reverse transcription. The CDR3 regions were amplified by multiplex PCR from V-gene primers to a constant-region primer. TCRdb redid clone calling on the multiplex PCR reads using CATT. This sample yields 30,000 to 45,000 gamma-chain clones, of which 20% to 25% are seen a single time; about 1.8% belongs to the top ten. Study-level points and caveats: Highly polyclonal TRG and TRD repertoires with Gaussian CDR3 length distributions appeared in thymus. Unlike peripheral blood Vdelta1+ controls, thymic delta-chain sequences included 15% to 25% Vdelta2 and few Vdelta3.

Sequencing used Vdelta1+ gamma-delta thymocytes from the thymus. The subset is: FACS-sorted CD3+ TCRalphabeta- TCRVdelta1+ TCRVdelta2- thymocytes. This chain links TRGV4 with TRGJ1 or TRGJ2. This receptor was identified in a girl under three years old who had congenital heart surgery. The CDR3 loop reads CATWDVRRKLF. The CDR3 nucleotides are TGTGCCACCTGGGATGTCCGTAGGAAACTCTTT.